This T cell receptor beta chain was found in a study of blood T cell repertoires in COVID-19. Study context: Sources were T cells, B-cell-depleted T cells, or PBMCs; the material itself was cDNA or gDNA.

Using immunoSEQ multiplex PCR, the repertoire was profiled, and TCRdb retains in-frame clones only, with some absent. There are about 260,000 clones in the sample; around 87% occur only once, and roughly 1.6% lies in the top ten. The CDR3 loop spans 15 amino acids. Per the germline V gene, CDR1 is SGHVS and CDR2 is FQNEAQ. Trimming cost V 4 bases and J 10 bases; bases outside gene matches: 8. This sequence was found in a woman between 40 and 55 years old who had recovered from COVID-19. The rearrangement links TRBV7-8 to TRBJ2-1; 12 nucleotides match TRBD2. Sequenced: peripheral blood. CDR3 sequence reads: CASSWTSGASGEQFF. CDR3 bases: TGTGCCAGCAGCTGGACTAGCGGGGCATCGGGGGAGCAGTTCTTC.